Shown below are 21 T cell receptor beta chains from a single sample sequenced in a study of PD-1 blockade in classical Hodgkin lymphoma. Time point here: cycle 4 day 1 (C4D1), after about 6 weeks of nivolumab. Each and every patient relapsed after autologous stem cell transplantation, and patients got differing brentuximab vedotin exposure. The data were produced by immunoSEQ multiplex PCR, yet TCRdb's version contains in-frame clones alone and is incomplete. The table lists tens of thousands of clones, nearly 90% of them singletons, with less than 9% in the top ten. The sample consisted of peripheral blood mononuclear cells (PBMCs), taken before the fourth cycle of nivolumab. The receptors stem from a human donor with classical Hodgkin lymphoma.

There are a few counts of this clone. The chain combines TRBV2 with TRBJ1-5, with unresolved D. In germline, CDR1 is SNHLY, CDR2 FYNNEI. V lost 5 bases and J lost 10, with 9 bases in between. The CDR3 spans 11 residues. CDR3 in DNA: TGTGCCAGCAGTAGAGTGGGACCCCAGCATTTT. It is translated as CASSRVGPQHF. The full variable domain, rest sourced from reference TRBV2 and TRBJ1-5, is EPEVTQTPSHQVTQMGQEVILRCVPISNHLYFYWYRQILGQKVEFLVSFYNNEISEKSEIFDDQFSVERPDGSNFTLKIRSTKLEDSAMYFCASSRVGPQHFGDGTRLSIL.

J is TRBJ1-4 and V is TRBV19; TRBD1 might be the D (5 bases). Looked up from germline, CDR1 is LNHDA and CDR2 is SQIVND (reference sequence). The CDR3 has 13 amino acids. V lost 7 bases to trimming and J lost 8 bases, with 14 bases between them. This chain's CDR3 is CASTSIPGEKLFF. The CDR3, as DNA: TGTGCCAGTACCTCCATCCCAGGGGAAAAACTGTTTTTT.

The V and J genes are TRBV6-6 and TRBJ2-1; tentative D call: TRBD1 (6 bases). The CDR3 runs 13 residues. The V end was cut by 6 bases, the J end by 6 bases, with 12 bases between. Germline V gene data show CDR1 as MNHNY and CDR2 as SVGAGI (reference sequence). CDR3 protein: CASSQGLFNEQFF. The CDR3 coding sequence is TGTGCCAGCAGCCAGGGGTTGTTCAATGAGCAGTTCTTC.

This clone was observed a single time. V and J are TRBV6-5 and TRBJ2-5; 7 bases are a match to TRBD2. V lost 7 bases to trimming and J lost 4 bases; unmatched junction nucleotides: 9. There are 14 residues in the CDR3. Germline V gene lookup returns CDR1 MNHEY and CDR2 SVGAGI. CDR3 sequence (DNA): TGTGCCAGCAATCATAGCGGGCTGATAGAGACCCAGTACTTC. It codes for CASNHSGLIETQYF.

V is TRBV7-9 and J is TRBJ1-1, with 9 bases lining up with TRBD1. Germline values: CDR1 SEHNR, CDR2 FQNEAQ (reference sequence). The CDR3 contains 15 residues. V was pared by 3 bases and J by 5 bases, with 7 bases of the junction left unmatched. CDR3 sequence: CASSFHRGRGTEAFF. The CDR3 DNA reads TGTGCCAGCAGCTTTCACAGGGGGCGAGGGACTGAAGCTTTCTTT.

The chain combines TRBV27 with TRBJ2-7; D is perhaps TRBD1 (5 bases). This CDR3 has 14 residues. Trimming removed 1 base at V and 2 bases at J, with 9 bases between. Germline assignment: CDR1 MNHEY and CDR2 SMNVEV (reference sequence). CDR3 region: CASSLWGRAYEQYF. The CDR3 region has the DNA TGTGCCAGCAGTTTATGGGGCAGGGCCTACGAGCAGTACTTC.

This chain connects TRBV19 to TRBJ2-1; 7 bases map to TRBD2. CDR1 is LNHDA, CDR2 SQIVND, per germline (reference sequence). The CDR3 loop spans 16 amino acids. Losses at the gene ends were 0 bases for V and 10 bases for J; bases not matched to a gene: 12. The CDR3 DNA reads TGTGCCAGTAGTATAGATGCGGGGGTCCTCACGCGGGAGCAGTTCTTC. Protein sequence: CASSIDAGVLTREQFF. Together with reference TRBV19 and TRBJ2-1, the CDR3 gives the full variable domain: DGGITQSPKYLFRKEGQNVTLSCEQNLNHDAMYWYRQDPGQGLRLIYYSQIVNDFQKGDIAEGYSVSREKKESFPLTVTSAQKNPTAFYLCASSIDAGVLTREQFFGPGTRLTVL.

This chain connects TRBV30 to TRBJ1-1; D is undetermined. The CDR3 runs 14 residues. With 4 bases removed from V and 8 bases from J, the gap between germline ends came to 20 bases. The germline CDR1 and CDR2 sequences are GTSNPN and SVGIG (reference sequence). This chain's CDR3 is CAWTPPGRAREAFF. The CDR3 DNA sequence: TGTGCCTGGACACCGCCGGGTAGGGCACGGGAAGCTTTCTTT.

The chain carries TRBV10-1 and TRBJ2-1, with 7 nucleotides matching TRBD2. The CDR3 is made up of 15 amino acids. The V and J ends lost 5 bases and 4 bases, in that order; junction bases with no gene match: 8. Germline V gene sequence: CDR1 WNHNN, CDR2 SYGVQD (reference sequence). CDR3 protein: CASSRGGGRYNEQFF. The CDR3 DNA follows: TGCGCCAGCAGTAGGGGCGGGGGTCGATACAATGAGCAGTTCTTC.

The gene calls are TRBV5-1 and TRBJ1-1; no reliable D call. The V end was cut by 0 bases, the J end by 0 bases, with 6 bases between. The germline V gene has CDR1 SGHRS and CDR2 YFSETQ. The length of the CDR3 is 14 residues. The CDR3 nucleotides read TGCGCCAGCAGCTTGGACCGGCTGAACACTGAAGCTTTCTTT. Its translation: CASSLDRLNTEAFF.

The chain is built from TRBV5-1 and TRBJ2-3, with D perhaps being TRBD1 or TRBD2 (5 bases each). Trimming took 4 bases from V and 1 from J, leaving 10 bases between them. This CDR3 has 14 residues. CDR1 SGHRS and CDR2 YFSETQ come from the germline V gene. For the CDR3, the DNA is TGCGCCAGCAGCCCGGGACCGGGCACAGATACGCAGTATTTT. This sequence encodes CASSPGPGTDTQYF.

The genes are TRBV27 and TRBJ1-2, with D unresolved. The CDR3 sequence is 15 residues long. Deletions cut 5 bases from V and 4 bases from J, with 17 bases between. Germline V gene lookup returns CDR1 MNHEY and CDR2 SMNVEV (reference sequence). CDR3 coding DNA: TGTGCCAGCAGTCCCCGAGGAGGCCTCGTCTATGGCTACACCTTC. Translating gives CASSPRGGLVYGYTF.

Here the CDR3 reads CASSYLGQNYEQYF. In DNA, the CDR3 is TGTGCCAGCAGTTACCTGGGACAGAACTACGAGCAGTACTTC. The J gene is TRBJ2-7, the V gene TRBV6-5; 7 nucleotides line up with TRBD1. Germline CDR1 and CDR2: MNHEY and SVGAGI. The J segment lost 3 bases and the V segment lost 2 bases, leaving 4 bases of the junction unmatched. The CDR3 has 14 residues.

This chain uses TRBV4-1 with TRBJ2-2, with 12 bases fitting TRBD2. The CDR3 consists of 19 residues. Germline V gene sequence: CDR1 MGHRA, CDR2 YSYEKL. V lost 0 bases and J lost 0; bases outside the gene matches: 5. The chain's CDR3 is CASSQEDPSGGANTGELFF. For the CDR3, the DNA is TGCGCCAGCAGCCAAGAAGATCCTAGCGGGGGGGCGAACACCGGGGAGCTGTTTTTT.

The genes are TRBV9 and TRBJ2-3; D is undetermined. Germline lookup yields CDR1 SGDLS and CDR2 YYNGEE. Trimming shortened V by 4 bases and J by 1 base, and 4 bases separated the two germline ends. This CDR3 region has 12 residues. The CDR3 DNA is TGTGCCAGCAGCCGTGGCACAGATACGCAGTATTTT. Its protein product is CASSRGTDTQYF.

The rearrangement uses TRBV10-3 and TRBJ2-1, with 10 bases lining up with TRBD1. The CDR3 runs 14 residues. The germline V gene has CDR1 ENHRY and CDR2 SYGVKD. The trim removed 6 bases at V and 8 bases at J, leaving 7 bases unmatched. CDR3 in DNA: TGTGCCATCAGGACAGGGGGCAATGGAGATGAGCAGTTCTTC. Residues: CAIRTGGNGDEQFF.

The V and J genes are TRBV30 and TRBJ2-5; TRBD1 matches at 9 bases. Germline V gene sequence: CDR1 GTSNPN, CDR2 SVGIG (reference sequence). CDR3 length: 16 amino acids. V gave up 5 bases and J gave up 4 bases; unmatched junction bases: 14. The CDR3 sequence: CAWGGGTGSVGETQYF. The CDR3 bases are TGTGCCTGGGGTGGCGGGACAGGGAGTGTCGGAGAGACCCAGTACTTC.

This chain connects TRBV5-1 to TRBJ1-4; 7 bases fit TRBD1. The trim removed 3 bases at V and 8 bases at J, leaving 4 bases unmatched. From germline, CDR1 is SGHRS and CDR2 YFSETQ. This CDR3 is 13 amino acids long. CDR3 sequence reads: CASSSQTGEKLFF. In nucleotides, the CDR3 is TGCGCCAGCAGCTCCCAGACAGGGGAAAAACTGTTTTTT.

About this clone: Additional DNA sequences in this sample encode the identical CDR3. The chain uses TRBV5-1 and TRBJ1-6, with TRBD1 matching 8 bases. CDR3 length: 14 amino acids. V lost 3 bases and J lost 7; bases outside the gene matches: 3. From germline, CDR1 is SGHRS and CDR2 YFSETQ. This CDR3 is CASSSGQGNSPLHF. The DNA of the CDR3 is TGCGCCAGCAGCTCAGGACAGGGAAATTCACCCCTCCACTTT.

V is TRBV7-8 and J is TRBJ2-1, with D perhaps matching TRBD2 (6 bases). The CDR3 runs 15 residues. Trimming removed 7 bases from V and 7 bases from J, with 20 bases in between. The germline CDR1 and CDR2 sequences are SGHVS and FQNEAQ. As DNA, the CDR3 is TGTGCCAGCACCCTTCCGGACCTAGGGAGGAATGAGCAGTTCTTC. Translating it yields CASTLPDLGRNEQFF.

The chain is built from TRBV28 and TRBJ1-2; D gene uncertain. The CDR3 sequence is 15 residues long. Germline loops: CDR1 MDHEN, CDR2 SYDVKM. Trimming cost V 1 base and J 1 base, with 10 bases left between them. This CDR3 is CASSLSKKSNYGYTF. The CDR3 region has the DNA TGTGCCAGCAGTTTATCAAAAAAAAGTAACTATGGCTACACCTTC.